This entry lists 21 T cell receptor beta chains sequenced from one sample in a study of blood T cell repertoires in COVID-19. The data were produced by immunoSEQ multiplex PCR, yet TCRdb's version contains in-frame clones alone and is incomplete. The data show 250,000 to 350,000 clones, 70% to 90% seen once. Input material: PBMCs or T cells enriched from blood (not recorded which). These receptors were obtained from a woman in her 30s who had recovered from COVID-19.

V usage is TRBV7-9 and J usage is TRBJ1-2; D gene ambiguous. Trimming stripped 1 base from V and 2 bases from J, with 11 bases between. This CDR3 has 15 residues. Germline lookup yields CDR1 SEHNR and CDR2 FQNEAQ (reference sequence). The CDR3 nucleotides are TGTGCCAGCAGCTTAGATTTTGCGGGCAACTATGGCTACACCTTC. Its translation is CASSLDFAGNYGYTF.

This clone turned up a few times. This sequence joins TRBV28 and TRBJ2-3; D not certain. The germline V and J ends were trimmed by 6 bases and 4 bases, with 11 bases remaining between them. The germline gives CDR1 MDHEN, CDR2 SYDVKM. CDR3 length equals 13 residues. CDR3 sequence: CASSPSVADTQYF. The CDR3 bases are TGTGCCAGCAGCCCCTCCGTCGCAGATACGCAGTATTTT.

As for this clone: One end of the junction does not line up with germline, which may come from a read error. The chain links TRBV7-3 to TRBJ2-7, with 13 bases lining up with TRBD2. In germline, CDR1 is SGHTA, CDR2 FQGTGA. The CDR3 is 14 amino acids. CDR3 in amino acids: CASSPGATSGRPDF. In nucleotides, the CDR3 is TGTGCCAGCAGCCCTGGGGCGACTAGCGGGAGGCCCGACTTC.

The chain recombines TRBV5-6 with TRBJ2-1; D may be TRBD2 (5 bases). The CDR3 is 12 amino acids. V lost 1 base, J lost 9 bases, and 8 bases lay in between. Looked up from germline, CDR1 is SGHDT and CDR2 is YYEEEE. The CDR3 here is CASSLRGIEQFF. DNA of the CDR3: TGTGCCAGCAGCTTGAGAGGGATTGAGCAGTTCTTC.

This sequence joins TRBV30 and TRBJ2-4, with a tentative D call TRBD1 (5 bases). Germline values: CDR1 GTSNPN, CDR2 SVGIG (reference sequence). With 3 bases removed from V and 2 bases from J, the gap between germline ends came to 11 bases. The CDR3 is 14 residues long. The CDR3 sequence is CAWRSGWPKNIQYF. CDR3 DNA sequence: TGTGCCTGGAGGTCAGGGTGGCCCAAAAACATTCAGTACTTC.

The CDR3 DNA is TGTGCCAGCAGCCTGACCGGGACAGAGACTAACTATGGCTACACCTTC. Amino acids: CASSLTGTETNYGYTF. The rearrangement links TRBV14 to TRBJ1-2; TRBD1 matches 7 bases. Germline trimming cut 4 bases from V and 0 bases from J; bases unmatched to any gene: 8. The CDR3 loop spans 16 amino acids. The V gene's germline CDR1 is SGHDN and CDR2 FVKESK.

The chain uses TRBV6-1 and TRBJ1-5; 9 nucleotides align to TRBD1. J gave up 7 bases and V 3 bases, and 7 bases lay outside the gene matches. There are 15 residues in the CDR3. CDR1 and CDR2 (germline): MNHNS, SASEGT. The CDR3: CASSEWTGAEQPQHF. The CDR3, as DNA: TGTGCCAGCAGTGAGTGGACAGGGGCAGAGCAGCCCCAGCATTTT.

The rearrangement joins TRBV4-1 to TRBJ2-1, with D possibly matching TRBD2 (6 bases). Trimming took off 4 bases at V and 8 bases at J, with 15 bases between the two ends. Germline V lookup: CDR1 MGHRA, CDR2 YSYEKL. The CDR3 contains 14 residues. The CDR3 nucleotides read TGCGCCAGCAGCCCATGGGACTCCCACGATGAGCAGTTCTTC. Protein: CASSPWDSHDEQFF.

In DNA, the CDR3 is TGTGCCAGCAGCTCGACGGAGTCCTTAGAGACCCAGTACTTC. This gives the protein CASSSTESLETQYF. J is TRBJ2-5 and V is TRBV11-3, with D unclear. Trimming removed 4 bases at V and 4 bases at J, with 13 bases between. Per the germline V gene, CDR1 is SGHNT and CDR2 is YENEEA. This CDR3 comprises 14 residues.

Notes on this clone: No conserved phenylalanine or tryptophan is present at the end of the CDR3, so a read error is the likely explanation. The DNA is omitted, as the CDR3 cannot be located on it reliably, and the CDR3 follows TCRdb's listing. This sequence joins TRBV2 and TRBJ2-7; TRBD1 reflects the table's D call only, with no check against the DNA. A total of 8 residues make up the CDR3, ends included. CDR1 is SNHLY, CDR2 FYNNEI, per germline. The CDR3 protein is CASSGCGL.

The chain joins TRBV19 to TRBJ2-3; 10 bases map to TRBD1. This CDR3 is 16 amino acids long. Germline CDR1 LNHDA, CDR2 SQIVND (reference sequence). V was pared by 8 bases and J by 0 bases, with 8 bases of the junction left unmatched. The CDR3 DNA is TGTGCCAGTGGACAGGGGGGAAGGCCTAGCACAGATACGCAGTATTTT. The encoded protein is CASGQGGRPSTDTQYF.

The chain couples TRBV28 to TRBJ2-7, with 10 positions matching TRBD2. The CDR3 is 15 residues long. Trimming took 7 bases from V and 6 from J; bases not matched to a gene: 12. Germline CDR1 and CDR2: MDHEN and SYDVKM. The CDR3, as DNA: TGTGCCAGCAACCTAGGGACTAGCGCCTACCCCGAGCAGTACTTC. Residues: CASNLGTSAYPEQYF.

V gene TRBV27 combines with J gene TRBJ1-6, with D unclear. Trimming pared 6 bases from V and 6 bases from J, leaving 12 bases between. CDR1 is MNHEY, CDR2 SMNVEV, per germline (reference sequence). This CDR3 region has 14 residues. DNA of the CDR3: TGTGCCAGCAGCGCTAGGAGGTCTAATTCACCCCTCCACTTT. Amino acids: CASSARRSNSPLHF.

J is TRBJ1-6 and V is TRBV7-3, with D maybe TRBD1 (5 bases). With 3 bases removed from V and 6 bases from J, the gap between germline ends came to 12 bases. Germline loops: CDR1 SGHTA, CDR2 FQGTGA. The CDR3 runs to 15 residues. The CDR3 DNA is TGTGCCAGCAGCTTGCAAGGGGCTTTTAATTCACCCCTCCACTTT. Translated, it gives CASSLQGAFNSPLHF.

This clone was recorded once. This chain uses TRBV28 with TRBJ1-1; D might be TRBD1 (6 bases). The CDR3 runs 15 residues. Trimming left V 3 bases short and J 7 bases short, with 18 bases between. The germline V gene has CDR1 MDHEN and CDR2 SYDVKM. The DNA for the CDR3 is TGTGCCAGCAGTTTGACAGGATTATACGGAAATGAAGCTTTCTTT. Translating it yields CASSLTGLYGNEAFF. The complete variable domain, with remaining parts taken from reference TRBV28 and TRBJ1-1, reads DVKVTQSSRYLVKRTGEKVFLECVQDMDHENMFWYRQDPGLGLRLIYFSYDVKMKEKGDIPEGYSVSREKKERFSLILESASTNQTSMYLCASSLTGLYGNEAFFGQGTRLTVV.

This rearrangement joins TRBV3-1 (or the pseudogene TRBV3-2) to TRBJ2-7, with 11 bases fitting TRBD2. CDR1 is LGHDT and CDR2 is YNNKEL in the germline V gene (reference sequence). This CDR3 region has 14 residues. V shed 3 bases, J shed 3 bases, and the junction held 1 base outside the gene matches. CDR3 amino acids: CASSHLAGGYEQYF. The CDR3, as DNA: TGTGCCAGCAGCCACCTAGCGGGAGGCTACGAGCAGTACTTC.

This clone was observed once. The chain uses TRBV14 and TRBJ2-2, with D perhaps TRBD1 (5 bases). Looked up from germline, CDR1 is SGHDN and CDR2 is FVKESK. The CDR3 contains 15 residues. With 1 base removed from V and 6 bases from J, the gap between germline ends came to 12 bases. This CDR3 reads CASSQGQLVSGELFF. The CDR3 DNA is TGTGCCAGCAGCCAAGGACAGTTAGTCTCCGGGGAGCTGTTTTTT.

V gene TRBV10-3 combines with J gene TRBJ2-7; 8 bases match TRBD2. Trimming at V came to 0 bases and at J to 5 bases, leaving 3 bases not matched to a gene. This CDR3 comprises 14 residues. Germline-derived CDR1 and CDR2 are ENHRY and SYGVKD. CDR3 in DNA: TGTGCCATCAGTGAGTCTTCGGGGGGGAACGAGCAGTACTTC. As protein: CAISESSGGNEQYF.

The chain is built from TRBV19 and TRBJ2-2; TRBD1 aligns across 7 bases. Germline CDR1 reads LNHDA; CDR2 reads SQIVND (reference sequence). This CDR3 is 17 amino acids long. After removal of 4 bases from V and 0 bases from J, the junction contained 8 bases not matched to a gene. CDR3 sequence (DNA): TGTGCCAGTAGTACCTCCGGGACAGCGGCGAACACCGGGGAGCTGTTTTTT. This translates into CASSTSGTAANTGELFF.

The gene calls are TRBV13 and TRBJ2-2, with D possibly being TRBD2 (5 bases). V dropped 2 bases and J dropped 6 bases, with 16 bases sitting between them. The germline V gene has CDR1 PRHDT and CDR2 FYEKMQ (reference sequence). This CDR3 is built from 16 residues. This chain's CDR3 is CASSLPGIRTAGELFF. In nucleotides, the CDR3 is TGTGCCAGCAGCTTACCCGGGATCCGTACGGCCGGGGAGCTGTTTTTT.

This clone has just a few counts. This chain connects TRBV5-8 to TRBJ1-4; no firm D call. The CDR3 contains 15 residues. Germline V gene data show CDR1 as SGHTS and CDR2 as YDEGEE. Trimming stripped 1 base from V and 0 bases from J, with 7 bases between. For the CDR3, the DNA is TGTGCCAGCAGCTTGTGGCAGTCAACTAATGAAAAACTGTTTTTT. Its translation: CASSLWQSTNEKLFF.